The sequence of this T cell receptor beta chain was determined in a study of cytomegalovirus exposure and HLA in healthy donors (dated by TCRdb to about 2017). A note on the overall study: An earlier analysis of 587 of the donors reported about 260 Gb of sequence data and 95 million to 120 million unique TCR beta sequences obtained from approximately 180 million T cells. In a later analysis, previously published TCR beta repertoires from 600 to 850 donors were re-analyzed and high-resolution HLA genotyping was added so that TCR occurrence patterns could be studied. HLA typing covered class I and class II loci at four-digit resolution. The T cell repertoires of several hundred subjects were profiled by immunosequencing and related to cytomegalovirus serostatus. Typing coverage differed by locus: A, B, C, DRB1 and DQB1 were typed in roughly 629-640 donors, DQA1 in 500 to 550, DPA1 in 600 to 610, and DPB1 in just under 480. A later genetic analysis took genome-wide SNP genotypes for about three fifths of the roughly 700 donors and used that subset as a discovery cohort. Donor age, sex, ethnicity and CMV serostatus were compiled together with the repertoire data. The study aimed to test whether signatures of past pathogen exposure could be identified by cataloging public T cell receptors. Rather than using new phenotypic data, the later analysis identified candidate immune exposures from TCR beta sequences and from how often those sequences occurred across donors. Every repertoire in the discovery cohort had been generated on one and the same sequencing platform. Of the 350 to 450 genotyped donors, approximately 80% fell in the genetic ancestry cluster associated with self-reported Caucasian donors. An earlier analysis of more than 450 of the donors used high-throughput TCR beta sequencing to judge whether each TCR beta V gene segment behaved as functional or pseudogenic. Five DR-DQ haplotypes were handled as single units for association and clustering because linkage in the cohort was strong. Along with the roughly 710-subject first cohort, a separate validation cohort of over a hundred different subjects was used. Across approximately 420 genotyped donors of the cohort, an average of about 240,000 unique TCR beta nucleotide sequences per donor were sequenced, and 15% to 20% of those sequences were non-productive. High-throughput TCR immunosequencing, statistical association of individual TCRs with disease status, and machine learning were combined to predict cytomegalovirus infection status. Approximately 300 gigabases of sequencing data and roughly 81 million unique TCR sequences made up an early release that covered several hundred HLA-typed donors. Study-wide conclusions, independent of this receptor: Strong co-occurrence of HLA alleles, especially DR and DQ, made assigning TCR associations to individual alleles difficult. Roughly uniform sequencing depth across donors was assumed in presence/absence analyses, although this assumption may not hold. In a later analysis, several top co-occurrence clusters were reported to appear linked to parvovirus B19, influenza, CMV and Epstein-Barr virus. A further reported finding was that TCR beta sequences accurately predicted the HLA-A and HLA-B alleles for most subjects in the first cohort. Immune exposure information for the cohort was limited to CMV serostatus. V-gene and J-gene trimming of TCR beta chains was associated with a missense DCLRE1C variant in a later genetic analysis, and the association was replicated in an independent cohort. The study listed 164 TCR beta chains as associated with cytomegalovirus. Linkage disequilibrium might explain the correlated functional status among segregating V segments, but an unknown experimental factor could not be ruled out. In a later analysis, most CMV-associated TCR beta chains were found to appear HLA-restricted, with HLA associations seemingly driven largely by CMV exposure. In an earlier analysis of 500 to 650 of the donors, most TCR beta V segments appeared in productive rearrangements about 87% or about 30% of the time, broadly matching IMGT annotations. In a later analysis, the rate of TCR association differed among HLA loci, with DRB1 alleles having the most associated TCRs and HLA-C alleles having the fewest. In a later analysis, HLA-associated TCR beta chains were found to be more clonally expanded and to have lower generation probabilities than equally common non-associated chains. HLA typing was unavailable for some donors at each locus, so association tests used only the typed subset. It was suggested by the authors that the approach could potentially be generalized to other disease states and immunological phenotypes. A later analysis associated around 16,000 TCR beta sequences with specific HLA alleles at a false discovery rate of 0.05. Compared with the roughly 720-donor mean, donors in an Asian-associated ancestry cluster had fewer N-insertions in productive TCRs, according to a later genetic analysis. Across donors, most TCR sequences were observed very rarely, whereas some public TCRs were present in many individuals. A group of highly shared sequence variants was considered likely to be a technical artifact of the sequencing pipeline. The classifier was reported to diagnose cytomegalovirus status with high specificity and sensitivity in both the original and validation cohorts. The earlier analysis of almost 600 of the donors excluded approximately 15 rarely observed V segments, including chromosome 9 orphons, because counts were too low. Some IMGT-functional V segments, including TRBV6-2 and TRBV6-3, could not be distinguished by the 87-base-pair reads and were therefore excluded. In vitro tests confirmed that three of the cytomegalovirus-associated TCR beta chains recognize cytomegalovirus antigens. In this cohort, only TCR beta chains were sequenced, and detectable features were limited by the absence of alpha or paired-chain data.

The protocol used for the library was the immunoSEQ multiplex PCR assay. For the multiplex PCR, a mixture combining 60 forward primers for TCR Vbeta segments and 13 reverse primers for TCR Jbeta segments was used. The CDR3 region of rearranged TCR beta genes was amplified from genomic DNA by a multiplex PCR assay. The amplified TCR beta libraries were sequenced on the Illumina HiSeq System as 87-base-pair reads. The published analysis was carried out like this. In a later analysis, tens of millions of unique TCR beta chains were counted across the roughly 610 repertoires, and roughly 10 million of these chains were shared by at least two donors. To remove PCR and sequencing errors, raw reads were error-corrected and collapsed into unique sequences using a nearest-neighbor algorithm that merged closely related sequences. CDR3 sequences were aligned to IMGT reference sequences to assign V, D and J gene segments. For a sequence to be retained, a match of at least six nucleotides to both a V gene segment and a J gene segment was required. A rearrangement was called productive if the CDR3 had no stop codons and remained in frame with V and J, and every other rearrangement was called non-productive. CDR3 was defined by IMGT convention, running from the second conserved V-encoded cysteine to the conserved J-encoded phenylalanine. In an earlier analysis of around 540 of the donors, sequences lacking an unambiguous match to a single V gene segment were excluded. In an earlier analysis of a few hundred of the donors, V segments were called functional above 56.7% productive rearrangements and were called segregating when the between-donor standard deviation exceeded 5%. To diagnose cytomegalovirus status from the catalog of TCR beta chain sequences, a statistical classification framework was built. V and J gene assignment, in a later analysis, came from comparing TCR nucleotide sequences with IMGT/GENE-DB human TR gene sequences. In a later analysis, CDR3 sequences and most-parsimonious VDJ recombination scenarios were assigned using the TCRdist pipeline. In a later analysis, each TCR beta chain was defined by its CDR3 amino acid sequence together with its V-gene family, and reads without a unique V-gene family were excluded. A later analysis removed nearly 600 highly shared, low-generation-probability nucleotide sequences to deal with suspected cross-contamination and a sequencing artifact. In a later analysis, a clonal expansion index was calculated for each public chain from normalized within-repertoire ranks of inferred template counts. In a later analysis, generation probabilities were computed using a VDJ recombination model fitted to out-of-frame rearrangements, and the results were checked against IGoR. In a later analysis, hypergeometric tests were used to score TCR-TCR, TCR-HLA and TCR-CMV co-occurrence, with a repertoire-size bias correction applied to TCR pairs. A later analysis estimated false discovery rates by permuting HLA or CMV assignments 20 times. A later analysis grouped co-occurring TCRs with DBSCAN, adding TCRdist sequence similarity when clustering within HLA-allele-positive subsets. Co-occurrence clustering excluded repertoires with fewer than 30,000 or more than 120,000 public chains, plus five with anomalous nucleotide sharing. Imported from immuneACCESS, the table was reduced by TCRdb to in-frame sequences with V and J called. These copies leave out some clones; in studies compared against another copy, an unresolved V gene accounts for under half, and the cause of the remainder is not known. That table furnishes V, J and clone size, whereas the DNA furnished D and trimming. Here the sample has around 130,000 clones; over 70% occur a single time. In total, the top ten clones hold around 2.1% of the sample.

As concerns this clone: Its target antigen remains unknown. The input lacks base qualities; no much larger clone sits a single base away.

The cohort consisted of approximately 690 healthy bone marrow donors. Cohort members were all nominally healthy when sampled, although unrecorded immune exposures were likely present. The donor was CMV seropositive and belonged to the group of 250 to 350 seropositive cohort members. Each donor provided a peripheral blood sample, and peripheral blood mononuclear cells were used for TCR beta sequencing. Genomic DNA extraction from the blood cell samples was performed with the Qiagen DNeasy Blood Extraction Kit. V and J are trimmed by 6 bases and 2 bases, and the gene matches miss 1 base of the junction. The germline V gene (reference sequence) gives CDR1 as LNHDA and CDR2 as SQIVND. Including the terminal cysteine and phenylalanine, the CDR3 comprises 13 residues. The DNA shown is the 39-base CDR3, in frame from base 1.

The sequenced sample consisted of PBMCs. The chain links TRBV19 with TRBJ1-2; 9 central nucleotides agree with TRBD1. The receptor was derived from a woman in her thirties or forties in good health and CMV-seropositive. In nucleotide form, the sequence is TGTGCCAGTAGCGGACAGGGGAACTATGGCTACACCTTC. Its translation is CASSGQGNYGYTF. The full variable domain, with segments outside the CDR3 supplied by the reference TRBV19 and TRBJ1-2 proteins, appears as DGGITQSPKYLFRKEGQNVTLSCEQNLNHDAMYWYRQDPGQGLRLIYYSQIVNDFQKGDIAEGYSVSREKKESFPLTVTSAQKNPTAFYLCASSGQGNYGYTFGSGTRLTVV.